This entry is about one T cell receptor (beta chain). The length of the CDR3 is 14 residues. The germline V gene has CDR1 SEHNR and CDR2 FQNEAQ (reference sequence). V dropped 3 bases and J dropped 7; count of bases not matched to a gene: 4. This sample is part of a study of blood T cell repertoires in COVID-19. For the study at large: Samples of COVID-19 (acute and convalescent) were obtained from the United States, Italy and Spain. From T cells, B-cell-depleted T cells, or PBMCs came the material, which was cDNA or gDNA.

Per the original methods: It was from reference gene primer amplification that nucleated cell counts were estimated. Profiled with immunoSEQ multiplex PCR; TCRdb holds only in-frame clones, not every one. V, J and clone size are taken as reported in that table, and D and trimming were inferred from the DNA itself. The sample shows 250,000 to 300,000 clones, about 88% of them seen only once. Sequenced sample: peripheral blood. The receptor comes from a woman between 40 and 55 years old who had recovered from COVID-19. The V and J genes are TRBV7-9 and TRBJ2-1; 9 positions agree with TRBD2. CDR3 nucleotide sequence: TGTGCCAGCAGCTTGAGCACTAGCGGGAATGAGCAGTTCTTC. Its translation: CASSLSTSGNEQFF.